The source of this TCR beta chain is a study of long-term antiretroviral therapy in people with HIV. Study-wide background: By about a decade, the earliest samples predate the 2015 immediate-ART recommendation.

The germline gives CDR1 LNHDA, CDR2 SQIVND (reference sequence). The CDR3 is 15 amino acids. V was pared by 3 bases and J by 2 bases, with 11 bases between. This clone was picked up one time. The libraries were made with immunoSEQ v3.0 at survey level. Sequenced by immunoSEQ multiplex PCR; TCRdb stores in-frame clones only, minus some. The table records about 40,000 clones, approximately 86% of them present only once. This TCR was recovered from a woman between 50 and 59 years old with HIV. Material: unsorted PBMCs, obtained 0.1 years before starting antiretroviral therapy. This chain joins TRBV19 and TRBJ1-5, with unresolved D. CDR3 coding DNA: TGTGCCAGTAGTATTTCTTACCTGGGCAATCAGCCCCAGCATTTT. Translation: CASSISYLGNQPQHF.